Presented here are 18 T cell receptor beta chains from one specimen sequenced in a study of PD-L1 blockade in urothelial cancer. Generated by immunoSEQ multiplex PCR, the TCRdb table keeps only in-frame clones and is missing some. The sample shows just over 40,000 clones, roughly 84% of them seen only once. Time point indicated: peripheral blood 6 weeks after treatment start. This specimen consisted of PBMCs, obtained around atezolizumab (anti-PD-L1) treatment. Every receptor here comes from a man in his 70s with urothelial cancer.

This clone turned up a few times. CDR3 in amino acids: CASSTSVNYGYTF. The CDR3 region has the DNA TGTGCCAGTAGTACTTCGGTTAACTATGGCTACACCTTC. The chain joins TRBV19 to TRBJ1-2; D call uncertain. The CDR3 is made up of 13 amino acids. The germline V gene has CDR1 LNHDA and CDR2 SQIVND (reference sequence). V lost 4 bases to trimming and J lost 1 base, with 7 bases between them. Combining the CDR3 with reference TRBV19 and TRBJ1-2 gives the whole variable domain DGGITQSPKYLFRKEGQNVTLSCEQNLNHDAMYWYRQDPGQGLRLIYYSQIVNDFQKGDIAEGYSVSREKKESFPLTVTSAQKNPTAFYLCASSTSVNYGYTFGSGTRLTVV.

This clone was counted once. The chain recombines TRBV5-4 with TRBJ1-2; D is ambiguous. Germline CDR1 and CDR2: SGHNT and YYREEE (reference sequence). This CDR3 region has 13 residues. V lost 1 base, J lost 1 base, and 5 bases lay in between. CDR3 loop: CASSLNSNYGYTF. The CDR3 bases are TGTGCCAGCAGCTTGAACAGTAACTATGGCTACACCTTC.

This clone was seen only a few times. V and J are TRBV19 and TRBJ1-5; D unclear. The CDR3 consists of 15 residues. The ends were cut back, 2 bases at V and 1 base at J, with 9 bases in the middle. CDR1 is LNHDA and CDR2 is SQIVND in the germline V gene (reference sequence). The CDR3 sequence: CASSIISGSNQPQHF. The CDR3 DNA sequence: TGTGCCAGTAGTATAATAAGCGGCAGCAATCAGCCCCAGCATTTT.

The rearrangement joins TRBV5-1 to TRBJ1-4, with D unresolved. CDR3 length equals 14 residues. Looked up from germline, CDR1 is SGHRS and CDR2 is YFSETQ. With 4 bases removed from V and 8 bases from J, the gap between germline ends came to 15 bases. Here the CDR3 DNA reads TGCGCCAGCAGCCGCCTCGGTCCAGGAGAAAAACTGTTTTTT. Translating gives CASSRLGPGEKLFF.

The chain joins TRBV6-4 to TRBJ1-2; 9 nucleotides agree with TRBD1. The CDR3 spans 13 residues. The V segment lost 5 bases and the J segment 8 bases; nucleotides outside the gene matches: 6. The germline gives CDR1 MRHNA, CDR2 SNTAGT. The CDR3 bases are TGTGCCAGCAGTTCGGGGGACAGGGTAGGCTACACCTTC. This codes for CASSSGDRVGYTF.

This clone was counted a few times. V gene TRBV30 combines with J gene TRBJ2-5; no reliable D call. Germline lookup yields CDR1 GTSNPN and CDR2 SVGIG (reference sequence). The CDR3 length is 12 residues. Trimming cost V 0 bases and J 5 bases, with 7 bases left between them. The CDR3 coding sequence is TGTGCCTGGAGTGTAGCCCGGGAGACCCAGTACTTC. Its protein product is CAWSVARETQYF.

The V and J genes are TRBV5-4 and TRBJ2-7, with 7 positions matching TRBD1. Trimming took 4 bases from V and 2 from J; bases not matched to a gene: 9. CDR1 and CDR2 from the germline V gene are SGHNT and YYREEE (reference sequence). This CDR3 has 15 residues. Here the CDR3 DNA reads TGTGCCAGCAGCCCGGACACGGGACAGCCCTACGAGCAGTACTTC. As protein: CASSPDTGQPYEQYF. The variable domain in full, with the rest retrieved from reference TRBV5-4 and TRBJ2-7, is ETGVTQSPTHLIKTRGQQVTLRCSSQSGHNTVSWYQQALGQGPQFIFQYYREEENGRGNFPPRFSGLQFPNYSSELNVNALELDDSALYLCASSPDTGQPYEQYFGPGTRLTVT.

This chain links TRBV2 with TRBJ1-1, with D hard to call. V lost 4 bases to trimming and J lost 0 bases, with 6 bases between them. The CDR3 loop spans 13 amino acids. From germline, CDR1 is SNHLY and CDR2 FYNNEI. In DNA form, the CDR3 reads TGTGCCAGCAGTGGAGGCGTGAACACTGAAGCTTTCTTT. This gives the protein CASSGGVNTEAFF.

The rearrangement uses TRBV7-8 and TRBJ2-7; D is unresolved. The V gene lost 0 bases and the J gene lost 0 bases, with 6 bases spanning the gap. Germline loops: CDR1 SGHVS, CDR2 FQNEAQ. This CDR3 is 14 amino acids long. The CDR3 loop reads CASSLASHSYEQYF. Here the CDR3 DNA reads TGTGCCAGCAGCTTAGCGAGCCACTCCTACGAGCAGTACTTC.

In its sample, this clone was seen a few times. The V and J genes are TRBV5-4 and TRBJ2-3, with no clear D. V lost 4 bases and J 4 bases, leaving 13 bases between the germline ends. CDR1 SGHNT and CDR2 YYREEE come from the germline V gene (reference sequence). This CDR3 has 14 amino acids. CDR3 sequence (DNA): TGTGCCAGCAGCCCCGGCCAGACTCCAGATACGCAGTATTTT. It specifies CASSPGQTPDTQYF.

CDR3 residues: CASSFGSTDTQYF. In nucleotides, the CDR3 is TGTGCCAGCAGTTTCGGTAGCACAGATACGCAGTATTTT. The V call is TRBV27, the J call TRBJ2-3; no definite D call. The germline V gene encodes CDR1 MNHEY and CDR2 SMNVEV (reference sequence). Trimming shortened V by 3 bases and J by 0 bases, and 4 bases separated the two germline ends. The CDR3 loop spans 13 amino acids.

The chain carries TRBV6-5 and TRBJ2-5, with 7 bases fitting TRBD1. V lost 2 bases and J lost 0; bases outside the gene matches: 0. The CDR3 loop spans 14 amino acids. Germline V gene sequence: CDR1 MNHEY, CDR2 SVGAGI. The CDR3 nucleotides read TGTGCCAGCAGTTACGACAGGGACCAAGAGACCCAGTACTTC. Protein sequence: CASSYDRDQETQYF.

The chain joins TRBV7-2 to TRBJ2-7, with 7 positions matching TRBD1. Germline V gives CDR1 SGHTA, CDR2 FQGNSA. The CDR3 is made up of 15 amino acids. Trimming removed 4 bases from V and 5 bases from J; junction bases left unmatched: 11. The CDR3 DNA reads TGTGCCAGCAGCTCAACCAACAGGGGATTAGACGAGCAGTACTTC. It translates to CASSSTNRGLDEQYF. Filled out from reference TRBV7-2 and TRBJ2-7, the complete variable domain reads GAGVSQSPSNKVTEKGKDVELRCDPISGHTALYWYRQSLGQGLEFLIYFQGNSAPDKSGLPSDRFSAERTGGSVSTLTIQRTQQEDSAVYLCASSSTNRGLDEQYFGPGTRLTVT.

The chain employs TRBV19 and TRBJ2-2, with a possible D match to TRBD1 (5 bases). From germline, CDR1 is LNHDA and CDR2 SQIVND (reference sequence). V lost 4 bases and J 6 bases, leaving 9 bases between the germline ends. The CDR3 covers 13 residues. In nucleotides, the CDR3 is TGTGCCAGTAGTAGTGGGGCCCCCGGGGAGCTGTTTTTT. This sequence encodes CASSSGAPGELFF.

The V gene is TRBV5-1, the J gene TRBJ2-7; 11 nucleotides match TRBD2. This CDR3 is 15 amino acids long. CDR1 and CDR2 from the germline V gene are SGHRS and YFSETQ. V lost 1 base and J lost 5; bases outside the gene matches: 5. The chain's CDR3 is CASSLQLAGAHEQYF. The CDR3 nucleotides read TGCGCCAGCAGCTTGCAACTAGCGGGAGCACACGAGCAGTACTTC.

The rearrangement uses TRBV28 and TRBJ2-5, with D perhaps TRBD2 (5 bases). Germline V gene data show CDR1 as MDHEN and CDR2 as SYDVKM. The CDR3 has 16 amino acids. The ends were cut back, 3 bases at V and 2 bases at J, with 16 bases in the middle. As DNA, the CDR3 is TGTGCCAGCAGTTTCCTGAATACACGAGGGCAAGAGACCCAGTACTTC. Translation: CASSFLNTRGQETQYF.

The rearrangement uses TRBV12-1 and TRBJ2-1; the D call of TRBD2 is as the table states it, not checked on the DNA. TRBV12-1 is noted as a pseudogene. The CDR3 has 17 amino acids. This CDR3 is CASSSIPALGTYNEQFF. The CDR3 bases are TGTGCCAGCAGCTCGATCCCCGCCCTCGGTACCTACAATGAGCAGTTCTTC.

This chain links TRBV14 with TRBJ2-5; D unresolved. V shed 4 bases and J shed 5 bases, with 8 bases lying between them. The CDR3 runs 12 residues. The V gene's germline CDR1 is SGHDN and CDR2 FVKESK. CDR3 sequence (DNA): TGTGCCAGCAGCCCAACCAGTGAGACCCAGTACTTC. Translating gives CASSPTSETQYF.